What follows describes a single TCR beta chain. The antigen remains undetermined. TCRbeta library construction was performed incorporating unique molecular identifiers. TCRdb independently ran MiXCR on the PCR reads; one entry per CDR3 protein. Of fewer than 750,000 distinct CDR3 sequences in the sample, approximately 22% are singletons; the top ten hold 14%. V was clipped by 6 bases and J by 2 bases, with 20 bases between them. This CDR3 has 16 residues. Per the germline V gene, CDR1 is DFQATT and CDR2 is SNEGSKA (reference sequence). This specimen comes from a study of T-cell reconstitution after alpha-beta-depleted transplantation in children. Whole-study findings and limits: One year post-transplant, T-cell counts and diversity were largely derived from T cells produced anew. By about two months after transplant, alpha-beta T cells reportedly arose from several hundred graft clones that had expanded. There were some patients whose high TCRbeta diversity at day 60 came from surviving recipient T cells and thymic progenitors.

Specimen: PBMCs, mostly from graft donor cells, collected 360 days after TCRalphabeta/CD19-depleted stem cell transplant. This rearrangement joins TRBV20-1 to TRBJ1-3, with a possible D match to TRBD1 (5 bases). This receptor was obtained from a boy in the first two years of life who had a stem cell transplant for acute myeloid leukemia, so the T cells may come from the graft donor. The CDR3 loop reads CSASMDTGTPGNTIYF. The CDR3 coding sequence is TGCAGTGCAAGTATGGACACCGGGACCCCTGGAAACACCATATATTTT.